The clone carrying this T cell receptor beta chain is deemed medium-sized (0.01 to 0.1%). What it recognizes is unknown. This entry comes from a study of tumor and adjacent non-tumor tissue in lung cancer. Study-level information: Aged about 30 to 76 years, patients included about 11 men and five or six women with stage I to III disease.

RNA was extracted from bulk tissue without any cell sorting. A modified ARM-PCR protocol with three rounds of nested PCR amplified TCRbeta. TCRdb re-called the multiplex PCR reads with MiXCR, one entry per CDR3 protein. The sample lists more than 95,000 distinct CDR3 sequences, about 66% occurring once. The CDR3 runs 14 residues. Germline V gene sequence: CDR1 DFQATT, CDR2 SNEGSKA (reference sequence). V lost 6 bases and J 0 bases, leaving 14 bases between the germline ends. Findings and limits, study-wide: Tumor TCR diversity, when higher, was linked to shorter survival. Tumor tissue had significantly higher TCR diversity than normal lung.

This chain links TRBV20-1 with TRBJ1-1, with unresolved D. Sequencing was performed on lung tumor tissue. The receptor's source is a young man with non-small cell lung cancer. CDR3 DNA sequence: TGCAGTGCCCCCCACCCCCACATGAACACTGAAGCTTTCTTT. Its translation is CSAPHPHMNTEAFF.